The following is a T cell receptor beta chain sequence with its context. The antigen remains undetermined. The V gene's germline CDR1 is SQVTM and CDR2 ANQGSEA. The CDR3 consists of 14 residues. The trim removed 8 bases at V and 6 bases at J, leaving 10 bases unmatched. The data stem from a study of cytomegalovirus exposure and HLA in healthy donors. For the study at large: Counted in an early data release were about 85 million unique TCRs from HLA-typed donors.

Notes on the study in general: Sequencing likely produced, as an artifact, a cluster of highly shared sequence variants. In the analysis, some V segments, TRBV6-2 and TRBV6-3 included, were excluded as indistinguishable.

The PCR was carried out with 60 Vbeta primers and 13 Jbeta primers. TCRdb's table, derived via immunoSEQ multiplex PCR, lists solely in-frame clones and lacks some. The sample has 110,000 or so clones, 78% seen once. The sequenced material came from PBMCs. The chain combines TRBV29-1 with TRBJ1-6; 7 bases are shared with TRBD1. The receptor comes from a man aged 25-45 years in good health and CMV-seronegative. The CDR3 DNA reads TGCAGCCCCCGCCACAGGGGCTGTAATTCACCCCTCCACTTT. This encodes CSPRHRGCNSPLHF.